These T cell receptor beta chains were read from a single sample in a study of T cell repertoires in cytomegalovirus infection. One entry per CDR3 protein, called by TCRdb with MiXCR from the reads. The sample contains some 390,000 distinct CDR3 sequences, around a sixth of which appear only once. Sequencing was done on a sample of PBMCs. All receptors derive from a human donor in good health (CMV status not recorded). Some clones in this sample may be carry-over from other donors' samples. Each CDR3 is given with its conserved first and last residue. The size of a clone is reported for some rows only, either as once, few or many, or as a class for expanded clones.

clone_size: NA
cdr3_length: 13
v_call: TRBV18
cdr3_aa: CASSVDPNNEQFF

clone_size: NA
cdr3_length: 14
v_call: TRBV23-1
cdr3_aa: CASSQSRGFETQYF

clone_size: many
cdr3_length: 16
v_call: TRBV7-8
cdr3_aa: CASSFTTTGILNTIYF

clone_size: NA
cdr3_length: 16
v_call: TRBV27
cdr3_aa: CASRRGGSSSGNTIYF

clone_size: NA
cdr3_length: 16
v_call: TRBV11-2
cdr3_aa: CASSSGVSPLQETQYF

clone_size: many
cdr3_length: 16
v_call: TRBV7-2
cdr3_aa: CASSLRADPTYNEQFF

clone_size: many
cdr3_length: 14
v_call: TRBV7-8
cdr3_aa: CASSLVRGGGGYTF

clone_size: NA
cdr3_length: 13
v_call: TRBV15
cdr3_aa: CATSEWDNGLSTF

clone_size: many
cdr3_length: 15
v_call: TRBV7-2
cdr3_aa: CASSLAGRGGETQYF

clone_size: NA
cdr3_length: 19
v_call: TRBV7-9
cdr3_aa: CASSTANRALGTTNEKLFF

clone_size: few
cdr3_length: 19
v_call: TRBV27
cdr3_aa: CASSSNHYTGQRRTGELFF

clone_size: NA
cdr3_length: 13
v_call: TRBV14
cdr3_aa: CASSLTRIYGYTF

clone_size: few
cdr3_length: 18
v_call: TRBV23-1
cdr3_aa: CASSQFRVGQRCDYEQYF

clone_size: many
cdr3_length: 14
v_call: TRBV7-2
cdr3_aa: CASSFGGQGLEQYF

clone_size: NA
cdr3_length: 14
v_call: TRBV28
cdr3_aa: CASSFSQGAVTLHF

clone_size: many
cdr3_length: 17
v_call: TRBV6-2/TRBV6-3
cdr3_aa: CASSYSGARPGGYEQYF

clone_size: NA
cdr3_length: 15
v_call: TRBV20-1
cdr3_aa: CSARDRRKFGNTIYF

clone_size: NA
cdr3_length: 13
v_call: TRBV29-1
cdr3_aa: CSVEAQQDYGYTF

clone_size: many
cdr3_length: 14
v_call: TRBV7-2
cdr3_aa: CASSLDRGSDTQYF

clone_size: NA
cdr3_length: 14
v_call: TRBV6-2/TRBV6-3
cdr3_aa: CASSWGTGGYGYTF

clone_size: few
cdr3_length: 16
v_call: TRBV5-1
cdr3_aa: CASSLGRGGAQETQYF

clone_size: NA
cdr3_length: 24
v_call: TRBV12-3/TRBV12-4
cdr3_aa: CASSLFFSWGQPSGIRVSYNEQFF

clone_size: few
cdr3_length: 16
v_call: TRBV6-2/TRBV6-3
cdr3_aa: CASSYTGGARTQPQHF

clone_size: many
cdr3_length: 16
v_call: TRBV7-2
cdr3_aa: CASSLSGTRNTGELFF

clone_size: few
cdr3_length: 17
v_call: TRBV7-9
cdr3_aa: CASSLEGTALGNQPQHF

clone_size: NA
cdr3_length: 14
v_call: TRBV20-1
cdr3_aa: CSAIPGVRGDTQYF

clone_size: once
cdr3_length: 14
v_call: TRBV7-9
cdr3_aa: CASSLLVSPYEQYF

clone_size: few
cdr3_length: 12
v_call: TRBV28
cdr3_aa: CASSPSGLEQYF